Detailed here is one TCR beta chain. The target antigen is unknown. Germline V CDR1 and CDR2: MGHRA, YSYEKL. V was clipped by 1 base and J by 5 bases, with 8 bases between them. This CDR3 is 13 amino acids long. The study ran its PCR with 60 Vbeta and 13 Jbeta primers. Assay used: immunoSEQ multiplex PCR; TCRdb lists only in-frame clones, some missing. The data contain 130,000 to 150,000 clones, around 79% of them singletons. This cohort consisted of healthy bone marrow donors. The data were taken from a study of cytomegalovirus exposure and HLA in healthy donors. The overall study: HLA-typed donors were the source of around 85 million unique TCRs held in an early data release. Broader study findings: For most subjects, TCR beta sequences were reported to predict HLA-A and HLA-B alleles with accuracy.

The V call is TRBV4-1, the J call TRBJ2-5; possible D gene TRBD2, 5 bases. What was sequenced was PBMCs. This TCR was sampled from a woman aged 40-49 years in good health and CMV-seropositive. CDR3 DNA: TGCGCCAGCAGCCAAGCCTGGAGGGAGACCCAGTACTTC. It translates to CASSQAWRETQYF.